This T cell receptor beta chain was recorded in a study of blood T cells in healthy people across ages. The study recruited healthy Caucasian donors from Russia who were aged roughly 6 to 95. The CDR3 has 14 residues. V shed 6 bases and J shed 9 bases, with 18 bases lying between them. Sample-barcoded 5' priming and a J-beta primer mix drove a second PCR of about 6 to 11 cycles. TCRdb independently ran MiXCR on the 5' RACE reads; one entry per CDR3 protein. The table lists 1,800,000 or so distinct CDR3 sequences, more than 35% of them singletons. The receptor comes from a human donor in good health. The sample consisted of blood. The chain joins TRBV12-3 or TRBV12-4 to TRBJ1-5; D call uncertain. CDR3 sequence: CASSSDRASWPQHF. CDR3 nucleotides: TGTGCCAGCAGCTCGGACCGGGCTTCGTGGCCCCAGCATTTT.